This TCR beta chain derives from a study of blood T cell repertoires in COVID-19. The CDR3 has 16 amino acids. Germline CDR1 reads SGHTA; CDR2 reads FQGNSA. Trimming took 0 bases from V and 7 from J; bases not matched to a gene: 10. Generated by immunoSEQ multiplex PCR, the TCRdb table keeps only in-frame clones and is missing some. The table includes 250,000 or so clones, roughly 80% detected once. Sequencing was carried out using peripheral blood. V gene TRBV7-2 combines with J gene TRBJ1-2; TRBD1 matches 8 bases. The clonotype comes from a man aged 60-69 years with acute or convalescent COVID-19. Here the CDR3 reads CASSLALSDRVGGYTF. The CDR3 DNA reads TGTGCCAGCAGCTTAGCCCTTTCGGACAGGGTCGGTGGCTACACCTTC.